This T cell receptor beta chain was captured by sequencing in a study of read filtering for tumor transcriptome and immune sequencing. Turning to the study itself: Revised staging placed eight or nine patients in R-ISS I, 15 to 20 in II, six or seven in III. Whole-transcriptome libraries were prepared after DNase treatment.

Sampling of bone marrow took place during active disease in every patient. The V and J ends lost 6 bases and 0 bases respectively, with 11 bases between them. This CDR3 comprises 13 residues. Germline values: CDR1 DFQATT, CDR2 SNEGSKA (reference sequence). From 400 to 450 ng of RNA, a library with molecular barcoded alpha/delta and beta/gamma adaptors was made. TCRdb analysed the reads with MiXCR anew, one entry per CDR3 protein. The table shows 90,000 to 95,000 distinct CDR3 sequences, with around a fifth occurring only once. The specimen sequenced was a population of CD138-negative cells sorted from bone marrow. This TCR was sampled from a donor at least 40 years old with multiple myeloma. This chain uses TRBV20-1 with TRBJ1-1; tentatively, D is TRBD1 (5 bases). The CDR3 is CSATVRVNTEAFF. In DNA, the CDR3 is TGCAGTGCCACTGTCAGGGTGAACACTGAAGCTTTCTTT.